Here is one TCR beta chain with its context. Its specificity is unknown. The CDR3 is 15 amino acids. Looked up from germline, CDR1 is SGHKS and CDR2 is YYEKEE (reference sequence). Trimming took off 4 bases at V and 4 bases at J, with 17 bases between the two ends. The data are from a study of T cells in tuberculosis. Study observations and caveats: GEM motif frequencies gave around 67% accuracy; the GMM repertoire gave roughly 90%.

Clones were sequenced by immunoSEQ multiplex PCR, and TCRdb holds only the in-frame ones, with some missing. Of 35,000 to 40,000 clones in the sample, 90% to 95% are singletons; the top ten hold about 12%. The chain links TRBV5-5 to TRBJ1-2; D is possibly TRBD1 (6 bases). The clonotype originates from a donor under 30 with latent tuberculosis or without tuberculosis infection. Some clones in this sample may be carry-over from other donors' samples. Sequencing used PBMCs. As DNA, the CDR3 is TGTGCCAGCAGCCCTCGGGGAGGGGGGAGCTATGGCTACACCTTC. Its protein product is CASSPRGGGSYGYTF. Full variable domain (remainder filled in from reference TRBV5-5 and TRBJ1-2): DAGVTQSPTHLIKTRGQQVTLRCSPISGHKSVSWYQQVLGQGPQFIFQYYEKEERGRGNFPDRFSARQFPNYSSELNVNALLLGDSALYLCASSPRGGGSYGYTFGSGTRLTVV.